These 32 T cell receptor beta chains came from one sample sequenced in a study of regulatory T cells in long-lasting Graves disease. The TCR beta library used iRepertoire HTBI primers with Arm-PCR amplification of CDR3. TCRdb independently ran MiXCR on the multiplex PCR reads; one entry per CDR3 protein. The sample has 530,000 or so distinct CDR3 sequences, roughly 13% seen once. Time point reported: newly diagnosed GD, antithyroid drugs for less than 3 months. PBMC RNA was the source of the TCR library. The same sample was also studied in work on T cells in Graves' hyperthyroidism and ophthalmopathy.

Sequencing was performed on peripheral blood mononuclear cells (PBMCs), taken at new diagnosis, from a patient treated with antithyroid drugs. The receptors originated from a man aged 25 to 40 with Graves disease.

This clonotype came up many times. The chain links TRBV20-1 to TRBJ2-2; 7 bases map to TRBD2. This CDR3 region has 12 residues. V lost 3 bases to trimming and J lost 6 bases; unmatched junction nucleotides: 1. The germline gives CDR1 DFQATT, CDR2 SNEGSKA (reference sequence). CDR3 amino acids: CSARGGPGELFF. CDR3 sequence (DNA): TGCAGTGCTAGGGGAGGGCCCGGGGAGCTGTTTTTT.

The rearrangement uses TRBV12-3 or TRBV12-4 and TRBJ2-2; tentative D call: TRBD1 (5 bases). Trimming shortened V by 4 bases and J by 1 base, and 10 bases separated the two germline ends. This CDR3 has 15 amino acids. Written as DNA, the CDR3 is TGTGCCAGCAGTTCTCTCAGGGAGAACACCGGGGAGCTGTTTTTT. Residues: CASSSLRENTGELFF.

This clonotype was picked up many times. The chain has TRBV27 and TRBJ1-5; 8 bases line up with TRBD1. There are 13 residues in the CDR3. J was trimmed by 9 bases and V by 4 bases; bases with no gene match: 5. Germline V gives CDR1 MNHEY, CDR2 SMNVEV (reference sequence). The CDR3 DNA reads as TGTGCCAGCAGTTCAGGGGGCTCGGCGCCCCAGCATTTT. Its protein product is CASSSGGSAPQHF.

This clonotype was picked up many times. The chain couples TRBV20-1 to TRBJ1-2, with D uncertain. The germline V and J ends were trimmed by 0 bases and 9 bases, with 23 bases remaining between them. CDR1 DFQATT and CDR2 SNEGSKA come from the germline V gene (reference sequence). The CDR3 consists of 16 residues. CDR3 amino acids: CSARDRHGRVQISYTF. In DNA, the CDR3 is TGCAGTGCTAGAGATCGCCACGGGCGCGTCCAAATTAGCTACACCTTC.

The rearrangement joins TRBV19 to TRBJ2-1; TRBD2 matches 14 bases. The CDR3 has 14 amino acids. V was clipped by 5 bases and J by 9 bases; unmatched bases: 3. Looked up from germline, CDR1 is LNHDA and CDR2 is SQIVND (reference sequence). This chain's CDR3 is CASSSGLAGVEQFF. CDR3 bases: TGTGCCAGTAGTTCGGGACTAGCGGGAGTTGAGCAGTTCTTC.

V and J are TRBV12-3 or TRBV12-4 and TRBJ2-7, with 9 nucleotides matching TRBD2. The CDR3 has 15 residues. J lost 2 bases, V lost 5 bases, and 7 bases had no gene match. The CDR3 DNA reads TGTGCCAGCAGTCGCGGGGGGGGGCGGGCCTACGAGCAGTACTTC. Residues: CASSRGGGRAYEQYF.

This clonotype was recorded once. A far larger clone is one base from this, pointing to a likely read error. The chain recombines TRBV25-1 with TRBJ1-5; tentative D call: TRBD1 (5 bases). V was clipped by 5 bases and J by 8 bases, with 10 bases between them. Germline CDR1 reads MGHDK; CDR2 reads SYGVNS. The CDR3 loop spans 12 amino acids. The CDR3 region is CASSSETEPQHF. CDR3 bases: TGTGCCAGCAGTTCCGAGACAGAGCCCCAGCATTTT.

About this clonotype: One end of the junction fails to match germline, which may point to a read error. CDR3 sequence: CANSPVSSYEHYF. As DNA, the CDR3 is TGTGCCAACAGCCCGGTCTCATCCTACGAGCATTACTTC. This chain uses TRBV5-6 with TRBJ2-7; D not certain. This CDR3 is built from 13 residues. Germline V CDR1 and CDR2: SGHDT, YYEEEE.

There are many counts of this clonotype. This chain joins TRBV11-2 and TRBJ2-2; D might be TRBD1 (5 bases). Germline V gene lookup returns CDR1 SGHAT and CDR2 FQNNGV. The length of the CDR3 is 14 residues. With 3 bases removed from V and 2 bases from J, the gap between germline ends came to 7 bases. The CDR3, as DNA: TGTGCCAGCAGCTTCGACAGTAACACCGGGGAGCTGTTTTTT. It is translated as CASSFDSNTGELFF.

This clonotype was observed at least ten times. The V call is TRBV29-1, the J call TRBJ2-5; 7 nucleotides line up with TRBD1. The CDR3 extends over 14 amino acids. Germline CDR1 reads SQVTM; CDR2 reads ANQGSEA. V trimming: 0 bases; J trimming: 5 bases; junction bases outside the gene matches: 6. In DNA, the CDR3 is TGCAGCGTTGAAGATGGACAGGCCGCGGAGACCCAGTACTTC. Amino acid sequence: CSVEDGQAAETQYF.

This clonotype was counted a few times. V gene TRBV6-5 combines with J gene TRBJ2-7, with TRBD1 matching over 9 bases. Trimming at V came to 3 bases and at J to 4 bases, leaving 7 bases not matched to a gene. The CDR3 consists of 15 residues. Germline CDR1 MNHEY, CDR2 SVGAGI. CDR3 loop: CASSYRRGQGYEQYF. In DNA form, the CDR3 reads TGTGCCAGCAGTTATAGAAGGGGACAGGGTTACGAGCAGTACTTC.

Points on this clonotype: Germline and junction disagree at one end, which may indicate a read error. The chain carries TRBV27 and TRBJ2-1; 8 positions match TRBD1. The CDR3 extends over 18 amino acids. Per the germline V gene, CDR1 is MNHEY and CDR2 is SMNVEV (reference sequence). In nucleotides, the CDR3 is TGTGCCAGCAGTCCCTTAATAGCCGCTGGGACAGGTTACAATGAGCAGCTCTTC. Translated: CASSPLIAAGTGYNEQLF.

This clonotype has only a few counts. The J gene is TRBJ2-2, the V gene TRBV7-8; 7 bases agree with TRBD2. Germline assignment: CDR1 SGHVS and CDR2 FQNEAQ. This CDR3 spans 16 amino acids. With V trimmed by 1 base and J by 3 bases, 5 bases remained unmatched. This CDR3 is CASSLGTGGYTGELFF. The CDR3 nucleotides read TGTGCCAGCAGCTTAGGTACGGGAGGATACACCGGGGAGCTGTTTTTT.

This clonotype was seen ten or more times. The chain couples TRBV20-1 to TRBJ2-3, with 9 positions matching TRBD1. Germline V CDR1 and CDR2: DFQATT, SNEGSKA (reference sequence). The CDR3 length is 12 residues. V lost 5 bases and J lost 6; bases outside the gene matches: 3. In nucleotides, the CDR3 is TGCAGTGCTGACAGGGGGGAGGATACGCAGTATTTT. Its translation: CSADRGEDTQYF.

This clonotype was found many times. The CDR3 reads CASSLTTEAFF. CDR3 coding DNA: TGTGCCAGCAGTTTAACCACTGAAGCTTTCTTT. The rearrangement joins TRBV12-3 or TRBV12-4 to TRBJ1-1; no firm D call. This CDR3 is 11 amino acids long. V was clipped by 2 bases and J by 4 bases, with 2 bases between them.

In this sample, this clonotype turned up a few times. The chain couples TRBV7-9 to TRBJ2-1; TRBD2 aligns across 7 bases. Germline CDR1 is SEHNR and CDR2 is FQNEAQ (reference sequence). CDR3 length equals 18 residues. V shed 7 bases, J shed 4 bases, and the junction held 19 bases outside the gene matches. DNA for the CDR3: TGTGCCAGCACCACTAGAAAGGGGCGGGAGCCCCCATACAATGAGCAGTTCTTC. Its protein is CASTTRKGREPPYNEQFF.

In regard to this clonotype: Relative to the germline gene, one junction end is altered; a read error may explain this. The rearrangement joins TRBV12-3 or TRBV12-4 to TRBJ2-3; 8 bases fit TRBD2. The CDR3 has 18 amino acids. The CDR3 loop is CASSQGPSSGPHLGTQYF. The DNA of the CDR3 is TGCGCCAGCAGCCAAGGTCCCTCTAGCGGGCCCCATCTGGGTACGCAGTATTTT.

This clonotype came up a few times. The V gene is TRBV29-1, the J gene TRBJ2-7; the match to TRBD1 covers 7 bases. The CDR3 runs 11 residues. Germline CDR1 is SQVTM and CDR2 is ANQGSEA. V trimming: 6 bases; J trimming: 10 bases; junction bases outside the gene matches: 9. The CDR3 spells CSVVGQDFQYF. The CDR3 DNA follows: TGCAGCGTCGTAGGACAGGATTTCCAGTACTTC.

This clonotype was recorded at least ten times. CDR3 residues: CAWSPTLGDRRDTEAFF. As DNA, the CDR3 is TGTGCCTGGAGTCCCACGTTGGGGGACAGACGGGACACTGAAGCTTTCTTT. The chain is built from TRBV30 and TRBJ1-1; 7 bases fit TRBD1. Trimming at V came to 2 bases and at J to 3 bases, leaving 15 bases not matched to a gene. CDR1 is GTSNPN and CDR2 is SVGIG in the germline V gene (reference sequence). The CDR3 spans 17 residues.

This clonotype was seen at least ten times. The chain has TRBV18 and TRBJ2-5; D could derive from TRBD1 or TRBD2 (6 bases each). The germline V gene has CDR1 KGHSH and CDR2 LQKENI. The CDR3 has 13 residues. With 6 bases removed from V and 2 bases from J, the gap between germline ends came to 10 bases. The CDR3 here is CASSPGAQETQYF. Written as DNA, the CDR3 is TGTGCCAGCTCCCCGGGGGCACAAGAGACCCAGTACTTC. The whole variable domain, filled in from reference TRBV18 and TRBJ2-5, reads NAGVMQNPRHLVRRRGQEARLRCSPMKGHSHVYWYRQLPEEGLKFMVYLQKENIIDESGMPKERFSAEFPKEGPSILRIQQVVRGDSAAYFCASSPGAQETQYFGPGTRLLVL.

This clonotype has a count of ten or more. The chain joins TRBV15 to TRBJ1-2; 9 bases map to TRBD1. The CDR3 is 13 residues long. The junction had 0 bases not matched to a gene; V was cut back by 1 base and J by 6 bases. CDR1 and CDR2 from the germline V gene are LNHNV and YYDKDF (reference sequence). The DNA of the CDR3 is TGTGCCACCAGCAGAGGACAGGGGGATGGCTACACCTTC. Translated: CATSRGQGDGYTF.

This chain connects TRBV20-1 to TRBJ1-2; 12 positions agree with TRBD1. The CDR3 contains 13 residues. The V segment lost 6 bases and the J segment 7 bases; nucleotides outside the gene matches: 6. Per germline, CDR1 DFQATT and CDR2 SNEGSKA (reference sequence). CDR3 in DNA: TGCAGTGCCCCGGGGACAGGGGGCCGTGGCTACACCTTC. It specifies CSAPGTGGRGYTF.

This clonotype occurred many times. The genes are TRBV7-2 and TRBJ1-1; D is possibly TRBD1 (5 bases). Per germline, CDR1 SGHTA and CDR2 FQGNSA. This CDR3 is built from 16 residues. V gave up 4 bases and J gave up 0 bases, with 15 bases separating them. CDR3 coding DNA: TGTGCCAGCAGCTCTTGGGGACCGCAGATGAACACTGAAGCTTTCTTT. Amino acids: CASSSWGPQMNTEAFF.

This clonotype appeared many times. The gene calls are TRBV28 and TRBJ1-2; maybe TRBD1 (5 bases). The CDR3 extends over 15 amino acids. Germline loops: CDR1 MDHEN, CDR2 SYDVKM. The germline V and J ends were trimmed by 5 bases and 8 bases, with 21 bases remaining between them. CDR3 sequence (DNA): TGTGCCAGCAGTGTAGTCGGGAATGGGGGAGAAGGCTACACCTTC. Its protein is CASSVVGNGGEGYTF.

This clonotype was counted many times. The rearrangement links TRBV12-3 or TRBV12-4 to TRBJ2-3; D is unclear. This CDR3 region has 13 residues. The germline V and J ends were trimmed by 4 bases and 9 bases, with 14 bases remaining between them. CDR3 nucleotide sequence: TGTGCCAGCAGTTGGAGCTTGGGGAAGACGCAGTATTTT. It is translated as CASSWSLGKTQYF.

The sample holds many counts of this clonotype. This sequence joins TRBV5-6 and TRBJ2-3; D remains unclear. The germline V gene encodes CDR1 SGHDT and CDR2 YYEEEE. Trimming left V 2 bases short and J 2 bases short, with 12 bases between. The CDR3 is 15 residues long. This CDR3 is CASSLEDGPTDTQYF. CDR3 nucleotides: TGTGCCAGCAGCTTAGAGGACGGGCCCACAGATACGCAGTATTTT.

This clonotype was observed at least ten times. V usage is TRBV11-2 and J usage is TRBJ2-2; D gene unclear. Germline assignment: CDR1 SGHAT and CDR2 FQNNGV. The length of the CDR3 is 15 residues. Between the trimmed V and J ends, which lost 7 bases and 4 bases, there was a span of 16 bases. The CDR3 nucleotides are TGTGCCAGCATCGGCCGAGCCCGGAGCACCGGGGAGCTGTTTTTT. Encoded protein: CASIGRARSTGELFF. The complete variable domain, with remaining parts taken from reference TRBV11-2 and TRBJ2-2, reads EAGVAQSPRYKIIEKRQSVAFWCNPISGHATLYWYQQILGQGPKLLIQFQNNGVVDDSQLPKDRFSAERLKGVDSTLKIQPAKLEDSAVYLCASIGRARSTGELFFGEGSRLTVL.

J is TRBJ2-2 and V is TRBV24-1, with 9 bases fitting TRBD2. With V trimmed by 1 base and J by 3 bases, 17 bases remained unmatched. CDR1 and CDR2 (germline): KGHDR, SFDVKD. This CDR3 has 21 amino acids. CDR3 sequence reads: CATSDFPPWREGRRDTGELFF. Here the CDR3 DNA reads TGTGCCACCAGTGATTTCCCACCTTGGCGGGAGGGCCGGCGGGACACCGGGGAGCTGTTTTTT.

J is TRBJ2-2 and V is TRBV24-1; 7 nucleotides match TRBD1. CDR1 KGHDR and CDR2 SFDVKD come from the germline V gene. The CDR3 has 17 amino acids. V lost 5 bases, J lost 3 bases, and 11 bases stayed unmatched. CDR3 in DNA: TGTGCCACCAGTGGTTTCGACAGGGCTCGAGACACCGGGGAGCTGTTTTTT. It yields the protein CATSGFDRARDTGELFF.

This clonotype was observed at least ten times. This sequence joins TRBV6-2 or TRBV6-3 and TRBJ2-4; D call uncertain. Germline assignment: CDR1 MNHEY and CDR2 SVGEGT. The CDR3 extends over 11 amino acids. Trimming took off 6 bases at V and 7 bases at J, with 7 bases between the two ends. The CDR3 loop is CASRIGNIQYF. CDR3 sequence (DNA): TGTGCCAGCAGGATCGGGAACATTCAGTACTTC.

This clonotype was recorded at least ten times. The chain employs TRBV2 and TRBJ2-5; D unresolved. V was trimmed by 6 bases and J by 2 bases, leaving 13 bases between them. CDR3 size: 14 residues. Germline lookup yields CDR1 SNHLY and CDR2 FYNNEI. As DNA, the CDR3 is TGTGCCAGCAGCCAGGACGTCCCGCAAGAGACCCAGTACTTC. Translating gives CASSQDVPQETQYF.

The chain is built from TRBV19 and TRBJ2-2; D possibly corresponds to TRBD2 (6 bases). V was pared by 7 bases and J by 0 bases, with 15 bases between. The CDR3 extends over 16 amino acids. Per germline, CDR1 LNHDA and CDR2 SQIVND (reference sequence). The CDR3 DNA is TGTGCCAGTACCCCTTTCGCGGGGTCGAACACCGGGGAGCTGTTTTTT. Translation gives CASTPFAGSNTGELFF.